This T cell receptor (beta chain) was sequenced in a study of blood T cell repertoires in COVID-19 (dated by TCRdb to the early 2020s). In terms of the full investigation: Collaborator samples came from the United States, Italy and Spain and covered acute and convalescent phases of COVID-19. The prospective study material was composed of cDNA or gDNA derived from T cells, B-cell-depleted T cells, or PBMCs. Deeply sampled blood TCRbeta repertoires from subjects exposed to, actively infected with, or recovered from COVID-19 were included in the dataset. The repertoires were released in a freely available public database meant as a resource for research on the immune response to SARS-CoV-2. The samples were drawn from the first 160 participants of the ongoing ImmuneRACE study and from 1,254 subjects provided by 6 global collaborators. Sample metadata almost always included a de-identified subject ID, COVID-19 status, age in years and sex. Where available, HLA class I and class II types were obtained from metadata supplied by the sample provider rather than from assay-based typing.

The immunoSEQ Assay, a bias-controlled multiplex PCR, was used to amplify TCRbeta CDR3 regions from genomic DNA. On the authors' methods: The number of nucleated cells in each sample was estimated by amplification of reference gene primers within the assay. To quantify the absolute abundance of each unique TCRbeta CDR3 rearrangement, sequence reads were collapsed and filtered. Productive Simpson clonality was computed per sample as the square root of Simpson's diversity index over productive rearrangements. Imported from immuneACCESS, the table was reduced by TCRdb to in-frame sequences with V and J called. These copies leave out some clones; in studies compared against another copy, an unresolved V gene accounts for under half, and the cause of the remainder is not known. V, J and clone size were drawn from that table, and D and trimming were deduced from the DNA. This sample gives around 150,000 clones in total; around 80% of them show up just once. Around 4.8% of the sample lies in the top ten.

The collaborating institutions used their own protocols to collect whole blood in K2EDTA tubes. For TCRbeta analysis, collaborator samples were shipped as frozen whole blood, as isolated PBMCs, or as DNA extracted from either sample type. What the study reported, not specific to this receptor: The amount of clinical and demographic metadata varied by source and participant and was provided uncurated.

Notes on this clone: The antigen this receptor binds is unknown. No base quality values were provided; no much bigger clone lies one nucleotide off.

CDR1 GTSNPN and CDR2 SVGIG are derived from the germline V gene (reference sequence). The junction shows trimming of 0 bases on V and 6 bases on J, plus 12 bases between the germline ends. From its cysteine to its phenylalanine, the CDR3 spans 14 amino acids. CDR3 DNA only is kept here, 42 bases in frame from base 1. Material for sequencing was peripheral blood. The rearrangement joined TRBV30 to TRBJ1-5, with no reliable assignment of the D segment. The receptor was isolated from a woman at least 80 years old with active or convalescent COVID-19. CDR3 region: CAWSVGKPGQPQHF. In nucleotide form, the sequence is TGTGCCTGGAGTGTCGGGAAACCGGGTCAGCCCCAGCATTTT.